This T cell receptor (beta chain) stems from a study of T cells expressing NK-cell markers. Overall study context: CD3+CD56+NKG2C+, CD3+CD56+NKG2C- and CD3+CD56-NKG2C+ T cells, once sorted, supplied the TCR beta repertoires. Most of the eight sequenced donors tested HCMV-seropositive; one tested seronegative.

Germline-derived CDR1 and CDR2 are SGHRS and YFSETQ. The CDR3 loop spans 15 amino acids. TCRdb reprocessed the 5' RACE reads; each CDR3 protein has one entry and no DNA is given. The sample has approximately 380,000 distinct CDR3 sequences. The sequence was collected from a man aged 18-69 years in good health. Source material: blood T cells: a sorted CD56 or NKG2C T cell subset, CD4+ or CD8+ T cells, or bulk PBMC T cells (not recorded which). V is TRBV5-1 and J is TRBJ2-3. CDR3 protein: CASSPTVTGPDTQYF.